The rows below give T cell receptor beta chains drawn from one sample of a study of blood T cell repertoires in COVID-19. TCRdb keeps only in-frame clones here, not all; method: immunoSEQ multiplex PCR. In the table there are 200,000 to 250,000 clones, 80% to 85% of which are singletons. Material for sequencing was peripheral blood. The receptors stem from a woman aged 55-70 years who had recovered from COVID-19. Both conserved end residues are part of each CDR3. The D gene is left open where the match is weak. Where a row states a size, it is once, few, many or the class of an expanded clone; other rows omit it.

D	size	V	J	DNA	CDR3
NA	NA	TRBV19	TRBJ2-7	TGTGCCAGCAAGAGAGGGCGCGAGCAGTACTTC	CASKRGREQYF
NA	NA	TRBV12-5	TRBJ1-1	TGTGCTAGTGCAGGGGTCACTGAAGCTTTCTTT	CASAGVTEAFF
TRBD1	NA	TRBV10-2	TRBJ1-5	TGCGCCAGCAGTTCACAGGGGAATCAGCCCCAGCATTTT	CASSSQGNQPQHF
NA	NA	TRBV18	TRBJ1-1	TGTGCCAGCTCACCGGAGTATGAGGACACTGAAGCTTTCTTT	CASSPEYEDTEAFF
TRBD1	NA	TRBV7-3	TRBJ1-5	TGTGCCAGCAGCTTTGAGACAGGGGCGCCATATAGCAATCAGCCCCAGCATTTT	CASSFETGAPYSNQPQHF
TRBD1	NA	TRBV19	TRBJ1-5	TGTGCCAGTAGTATAGTCGGGACAGGCTATTTTCAGCCCCAGCATTTT	CASSIVGTGYFQPQHF
NA	NA	TRBV4-1	TRBJ1-1	TGCGCCAGCAGCCAAGGGTTTCTCCGGGGGAACACTGAAGCTTTCTTT	CASSQGFLRGNTEAFF
TRBD2	NA	TRBV7-2	TRBJ2-1	TGTGCCAGCAGCCCAAGGGCGGGGGGCCCACTGGGGGAGCAGTTCTTC	CASSPRAGGPLGEQFF
NA	NA	TRBV10-3	TRBJ2-3	TGTGCCATCAGTGAGATTTGGGCAGGTCCCAATACGCAGTATTTT	CAISEIWAGPNTQYF
TRBD1	once	TRBV19	TRBJ2-2	TGTGCCAGTAGTATAATAGGGGGACAGTTCGCGAACACCGGGGAGCTGTTTTTT	CASSIIGGQFANTGELFF
TRBD1	NA	TRBV18	TRBJ1-5	TGTGCCAGCTCACCGACAGGGGTCAGTCAGCCCCAGCATTTT	CASSPTGVSQPQHF
TRBD1	NA	TRBV12-3/TRBV12-4	TRBJ1-4	TGTGCCAGCAGTTCGGGACAGGGGGAAAAACTGTTTTTT	CASSSGQGEKLFF
NA	NA	TRBV18	TRBJ1-1	TGTGCCAGCTCCGACCGGGGGGGGAACACTGAAGCTTTCTTT	CASSDRGGNTEAFF
NA	NA	TRBV5-4	TRBJ1-1	TGTGCCAGCAGCCCGGGTAAGGCTGAAGCTTTCTTT	CASSPGKAEAFF
NA	NA	TRBV7-6	TRBJ2-1	TGTGCCAGCAGCTTAATCCGGGACTCCGACTCCTACAATGAGCAGTTCTTC	CASSLIRDSDSYNEQFF
TRBD2	NA	TRBV7-9	TRBJ2-7	TGTGCCAGCGGCGAGTGGGAGGGTTACGTCGAGCAGTACTTC	CASGEWEGYVEQYF
NA	once	TRBV10-3	TRBJ1-3	TGTGCCATCAGCGCTACAGCCTCTGGAAACACCATATATTTT	CAISATASGNTIYF
NA	NA	TRBV27	TRBJ1-2	TGTGCCAGCAGTTTAAGTGGAGGCCGCTATGGCTACACCTTC	CASSLSGGRYGYTF
TRBD1	NA	TRBV6-6	TRBJ2-3	TGTGCCAGCAGTTTCCGGACAGGATTGACAGATACGCAGTATTTT	CASSFRTGLTDTQYF
NA	NA	TRBV20-1	TRBJ1-1	TGCAGCGTCGTGGAGTGGTACGGAGCTTTCTTT	CSVVEWYGAFF
NA	NA	TRBV3-1/TRBV3-2	TRBJ2-1	TGTGCCAGCAGCCAAGTTCGTACTAGCTCCAATGAGCAGTTCTTC	CASSQVRTSSNEQFF
TRBD1	NA	TRBV3-1/TRBV3-2	TRBJ1-5	TGTGCCAGCAGAGGAAGGACAGGGAAAAGTTCTCAGCCCCAGCATTTT	CASRGRTGKSSQPQHF
NA	few	TRBV7-6	TRBJ2-1	TGTGCCAGCAGCCTGAGGTCCGGGGGATCCTACAATGAGCAGTTCTTC	CASSLRSGGSYNEQFF
TRBD1	NA	TRBV7-8	TRBJ1-4	TGTGCCAGCAGATGGGGGACGGGACAGTTCGATATCGGGGGAAAACTGTTTTTT	CASRWGTGQFDIGGKLFF
TRBD1	NA	TRBV14	TRBJ1-2	TGTGCCAGCAGCCCGAAGGACAGGGGGCACTTTTACTATGGCTACACCTTC	CASSPKDRGHFYYGYTF
NA	few	TRBV19	TRBJ1-1	TGTGCCAGTAGTATAGATCTCCGGGTCCGGGGGGAAGCTTTCTTT	CASSIDLRVRGEAFF
NA	NA	TRBV30	TRBJ1-2	TGTGCCTGGAGGGGGCTGGGGTATGGCTACACCTTC	CAWRGLGYGYTF
NA	NA	TRBV6-6	TRBJ2-5	TGTGCCAGCAGTTACGTAAGGCAGGGTGGAGAGACCCAGTACTTC	CASSYVRQGGETQYF
TRBD1	many	TRBV6-2/TRBV6-3	TRBJ1-2	TGTGCCAGCAGTTCCCGGACAGGGGGAGGGTATGGCTACACCTTC	CASSSRTGGGYGYTF
NA	NA	TRBV3-1/TRBV3-2	TRBJ2-1	TGTGCCAGCAGCCAAGTAGCCGGGGTGGGTGGGGAGCAGTTCTTC	CASSQVAGVGGEQFF
NA	many	TRBV3-1/TRBV3-2	TRBJ1-2	TGTGCCAGCAGCCCTCGGACAGCTAGCTATGGCTACACCTTC	CASSPRTASYGYTF
NA	NA	TRBV9	TRBJ2-5	TGTGCCAGCAGCGTAGGCGGGGTCGTGGGGGGAGAGACCCAGTACTTC	CASSVGGVVGGETQYF
TRBD2	NA	TRBV4-2	TRBJ2-3	TGTGCCAGCAGCCAAGGGACTAGCCCAGATACGCAGTATTTT	CASSQGTSPDTQYF
NA	NA	TRBV7-2	TRBJ2-5	TGTGCCAGCCGCACAGGACCGACGGAAGAGACCCAGTACTTC	CASRTGPTEETQYF
NA	NA	TRBV13	TRBJ2-5	TGTGCCAGCAGCCGACAGGTGGAGACCCAGTACTTC	CASSRQVETQYF
NA	NA	TRBV6-5	TRBJ1-1	TGTGCCAGCACCTACGACAGGAACACTGAAGCTTTCTTT	CASTYDRNTEAFF
TRBD2	NA	TRBV9	TRBJ2-1	TGTGCCAGCAGCGTAGGGACTAGCGGGGGGTACAATGAGCAGTTCTTC	CASSVGTSGGYNEQFF
TRBD1	NA	TRBV6-2/TRBV6-3	TRBJ1-6	TGTGCCAGCAGTAGGGACAGAGCAACTTATAATTCACCCCTCCACTTT	CASSRDRATYNSPLHF
NA	NA	TRBV6-6	TRBJ1-5	TGTGCCAGTGGCGGGCTGGCTCAGCCCCAGCATTTT	CASGGLAQPQHF
TRBD1	few	TRBV9	TRBJ1-2	TGTGCCAGCAGCAAGGACAGGACCCTTCATGGCTACACCTTC	CASSKDRTLHGYTF
NA	NA	TRBV24-1	TRBJ1-2	TGTGCCACCAGTGATTATAGAGGAAATGGCTACACCTTC	CATSDYRGNGYTF